Listed below are T cell receptor beta chains from one sample, sequenced in a study of blood T cell repertoires in COVID-19. Libraries were prepared by immunoSEQ multiplex PCR; TCRdb keeps only in-frame clonotypes and omits some of them. This table holds just over 150,000 clones, approximately 82% found once. The sequenced material came from peripheral blood. All receptors derive from a woman in her thirties or forties with COVID-19, enrolled during active disease. Each CDR3 is given with its conserved first and last residue. D genes are given only for firm matches. Some rows mark clone size as missing; the rest say once, few, many or name a class of expanded clone.

clone_size: .
d_call: .
j_call: TRBJ2-7
v_call: TRBV2
cdr3_aa: CASSEGLSYEQYF
cdr3_nt: TGTGCCAGCAGTGAAGGGCTCAGCTACGAGCAGTACTTC

clone_size: .
d_call: .
j_call: TRBJ1-2
v_call: TRBV7-9
cdr3_aa: CASSLLWEGGYTF
cdr3_nt: TGTGCCAGCAGCTTATTATGGGAGGGCGGCTACACCTTC

clone_size: .
d_call: .
j_call: TRBJ2-7
v_call: TRBV6-5
cdr3_aa: CASSYSSRGYYEQYF
cdr3_nt: TGTGCCAGCAGTTACTCGTCAAGGGGCTACTACGAGCAGTACTTC

clone_size: .
d_call: TRBD1
j_call: TRBJ1-6
v_call: TRBV18
cdr3_aa: CASQKLGTENSPLHF
cdr3_nt: TGTGCCAGCCAAAAACTAGGGACAGAGAATTCACCCCTCCACTTT

clone_size: .
d_call: .
j_call: TRBJ2-1
v_call: TRBV7-9
cdr3_aa: CASSSYGVTSSYNEQFF
cdr3_nt: TGTGCCAGCAGCTCCTACGGCGTGACTAGTTCCTACAATGAGCAGTTCTTC

clone_size: few
d_call: TRBD2
j_call: TRBJ2-7
v_call: TRBV4-2
cdr3_aa: CASSQVAGVGYEQYF
cdr3_nt: TGTGCCAGCAGTCAAGTAGCGGGAGTAGGTTACGAGCAGTACTTC

clone_size: .
d_call: .
j_call: TRBJ1-2
v_call: TRBV2
cdr3_aa: CASSPVRNYGYTF
cdr3_nt: TGTGCCAGCAGTCCGGTCCGGAACTATGGCTACACCTTC

clone_size: .
d_call: TRBD1
j_call: TRBJ1-5
v_call: TRBV19
cdr3_aa: CASSGQLHNQPQHF
cdr3_nt: TGTGCCAGTTCGGGACAGCTTCACAATCAGCCCCAGCATTTT

clone_size: .
d_call: TRBD1
j_call: TRBJ2-1
v_call: TRBV2
cdr3_aa: CASSGRDRGENEQFF
cdr3_nt: TGTGCCAGCAGTGGTCGGGACAGGGGCGAAAATGAGCAGTTCTTC

clone_size: .
d_call: TRBD1
j_call: TRBJ2-5
v_call: TRBV11-2
cdr3_aa: CASRIGGRETQYF
cdr3_nt: TGTGCCAGCAGGATAGGGGGCCGGGAGACCCAGTACTTC

clone_size: many
d_call: TRBD1
j_call: TRBJ1-6
v_call: TRBV27
cdr3_aa: CASSFSQGGGSPLHF
cdr3_nt: TGTGCCAGCAGTTTCTCACAGGGGGGCGGTTCACCCCTCCACTTT

clone_size: .
d_call: TRBD2
j_call: TRBJ2-1
v_call: TRBV11-2
cdr3_aa: CASDPGGGNEQFF
cdr3_nt: TGTGCCAGCGATCCCGGGGGGGGGAATGAGCAGTTCTTC

clone_size: .
d_call: .
j_call: TRBJ1-4
v_call: TRBV5-3
cdr3_aa: CARSLEGRTVEKLFF
cdr3_nt: TGTGCCAGAAGCTTGGAGGGTCGGACAGTTGAAAAACTGTTTTTT

clone_size: .
d_call: TRBD1
j_call: TRBJ1-1
v_call: TRBV3-1/TRBV3-2
cdr3_aa: CASSQAGTGGEAFF
cdr3_nt: TGTGCCAGCAGCCAAGCGGGGACAGGGGGCGAGGCTTTCTTT

clone_size: .
d_call: .
j_call: TRBJ1-2
v_call: TRBV27
cdr3_aa: CASRSPMAGGLGYGYTF
cdr3_nt: TGTGCCAGCAGATCACCCATGGCCGGGGGGCTTGGCTATGGCTACACCTTC

clone_size: .
d_call: .
j_call: TRBJ1-2
v_call: TRBV5-6
cdr3_aa: CASSKDRLYGYTF
cdr3_nt: TGTGCCAGCAGCAAAGACAGACTCTATGGCTACACCTTC

clone_size: .
d_call: TRBD2
j_call: TRBJ2-3
v_call: TRBV6-5
cdr3_aa: CASRAGTSGSDTQYF
cdr3_nt: TGTGCCAGCAGAGCCGGGACTAGCGGATCGGATACGCAGTATTTT

clone_size: .
d_call: TRBD1
j_call: TRBJ1-6
v_call: TRBV6-7
cdr3_aa: CAVYDRVNSPLHF
cdr3_nt: TGTGCCGTCTACGACAGGGTAAATTCACCCCTCCACTTT

clone_size: .
d_call: .
j_call: TRBJ1-2
v_call: TRBV27
cdr3_aa: CASSTFQGRPNYGYTF
cdr3_nt: TGTGCCAGCAGTACGTTCCAGGGCCGCCCTAACTATGGCTACACCTTC

clone_size: .
d_call: .
j_call: TRBJ1-1
v_call: TRBV9
cdr3_aa: CASSVDPGRDTEAFF
cdr3_nt: TGTGCCAGCAGCGTAGATCCAGGGAGGGATACTGAAGCTTTCTTT

clone_size: .
d_call: TRBD1
j_call: TRBJ2-5
v_call: TRBV28
cdr3_aa: CASSSIWAGGLETQYF
cdr3_nt: TGTGCCAGCAGTTCAATCTGGGCAGGGGGCCTGGAGACCCAGTACTTC

clone_size: .
d_call: .
j_call: TRBJ2-7
v_call: TRBV14
cdr3_aa: CASSHSGIEQYF
cdr3_nt: TGTGCCAGCAGCCACTCAGGGATCGAGCAGTACTTC

clone_size: .
d_call: .
j_call: TRBJ1-5
v_call: TRBV6-6
cdr3_aa: CASSYPGEQPQHF
cdr3_nt: TGTGCCAGCAGTTATCCAGGGGAACAGCCCCAGCATTTT

clone_size: .
d_call: TRBD1
j_call: TRBJ1-1
v_call: TRBV30
cdr3_aa: CAWSAGQGVTEAFF
cdr3_nt: TGTGCCTGGAGTGCCGGACAGGGGGTCACTGAAGCTTTCTTT

clone_size: .
d_call: .
j_call: TRBJ2-5
v_call: TRBV7-8
cdr3_aa: CASSLRGGGETQYF
cdr3_nt: TGTGCCAGCAGCTTAAGGGGGGGAGGAGAGACCCAGTACTTC

clone_size: few
d_call: .
j_call: TRBJ2-7
v_call: TRBV5-6
cdr3_aa: CASSLRLRPYEQYF
cdr3_nt: TGTGCCAGCAGCTTGAGGTTGCGGCCTTACGAGCAGTACTTC

clone_size: once
d_call: .
j_call: TRBJ2-1
v_call: TRBV14
cdr3_aa: CASSQQAAISYNEQFF
cdr3_nt: TGTGCCAGCAGCCAACAAGCGGCCATCTCCTACAATGAGCAGTTCTTC

clone_size: .
d_call: .
j_call: TRBJ2-1
v_call: TRBV2
cdr3_aa: CASSAAGYNEQFF
cdr3_nt: TGTGCCAGCAGTGCCGCGGGGTACAATGAGCAGTTCTTC

clone_size: .
d_call: TRBD1
j_call: TRBJ1-6
v_call: TRBV5-4
cdr3_aa: CASSSGQGDGSPLHF
cdr3_nt: TGTGCCAGCAGCTCGGGACAGGGGGATGGTTCACCCCTCCACTTT

clone_size: .
d_call: TRBD2
j_call: TRBJ2-5
v_call: TRBV6-6
cdr3_aa: CASSPRGGAGLAKETQYF
cdr3_nt: TGTGCCAGCAGTCCCAGGGGGGGTGCGGGACTAGCGAAAGAGACCCAGTACTTC

clone_size: .
d_call: TRBD1
j_call: TRBJ2-1
v_call: TRBV27
cdr3_aa: CASSLRKGTGSYNEQFF
cdr3_nt: TGTGCCAGCAGTTTGCGAAAGGGGACAGGGTCCTACAATGAGCAGTTCTTC

clone_size: .
d_call: TRBD2
j_call: TRBJ2-3
v_call: TRBV11-3
cdr3_aa: CASSLAGDTQYF
cdr3_nt: TGTGCCAGCAGCCTAGCGGGAGATACGCAGTATTTT

clone_size: few
d_call: TRBD2
j_call: TRBJ2-7
v_call: TRBV6-5
cdr3_aa: CATSSGAGGDYEQYF
cdr3_nt: TGTGCCACCTCAAGCGGAGCGGGAGGGGACTACGAGCAGTACTTC

clone_size: .
d_call: .
j_call: TRBJ1-5
v_call: TRBV6-5
cdr3_aa: CASSLRQYSNQPQHF
cdr3_nt: TGTGCCAGCAGTTTACGACAGTATAGCAATCAGCCCCAGCATTTT

clone_size: .
d_call: .
j_call: TRBJ2-5
v_call: TRBV28
cdr3_aa: CAIGRVGLQTLGSQYF
cdr3_nt: TGTGCCATCGGAAGGGTGGGGCTTCAGACCTTGGGGTCCCAGTACTTC

clone_size: .
d_call: TRBD1
j_call: TRBJ2-7
v_call: TRBV24-1
cdr3_aa: CATSNRGEQYF
cdr3_nt: TGTGCCACCAGTAACAGGGGCGAGCAGTACTTC

clone_size: .
d_call: TRBD1
j_call: TRBJ2-7
v_call: TRBV2
cdr3_aa: CASSGQGAGSSYEQYF
cdr3_nt: TGTGCCAGCAGTGGACAGGGGGCGGGATCCTCCTACGAGCAGTACTTC

clone_size: .
d_call: TRBD1
j_call: TRBJ2-7
v_call: TRBV29-1
cdr3_aa: CSVGPGQGTYEQYF
cdr3_nt: TGCAGCGTTGGTCCGGGACAGGGCACCTACGAGCAGTACTTC

clone_size: .
d_call: .
j_call: TRBJ1-2
v_call: TRBV15
cdr3_aa: CATSRGAVNYGYTF
cdr3_nt: TGTGCCACCAGCAGGGGGGCAGTGAACTATGGCTACACCTTC

clone_size: .
d_call: .
j_call: TRBJ2-7
v_call: TRBV7-2
cdr3_aa: CASSPSSSYEQYF
cdr3_nt: TGTGCCAGCAGCCCGTCGTCTAGCTACGAGCAGTACTTC

clone_size: .
d_call: TRBD2
j_call: TRBJ2-3
v_call: TRBV7-8
cdr3_aa: CASSPRTRTLTDTQYF
cdr3_nt: TGTGCCAGCAGCCCGCGGACTAGGACACTCACAGATACGCAGTATTTT

clone_size: .
d_call: .
j_call: TRBJ1-6
v_call: TRBV6-5
cdr3_aa: CASKLREGGNSPLHF
cdr3_nt: TGTGCCAGCAAGCTCAGAGAGGGAGGTAATTCACCCCTCCACTTT